The clone carrying this T cell receptor (beta chain) was counted between two and nine times. Its specificity is not known. These data come from a study of CD8+CD57+ T cells in acquired aplastic anemia. Study background: Each DNA sample taken from sorted CD4+ and CD8+ cells came to 3 to 4 ug on average.

With 3 bases removed from V and 9 bases from J, the gap between germline ends came to 11 bases. Germline V CDR1 and CDR2: LNHDA, SQIVND (reference sequence). The CDR3 extends over 12 amino acids. Study results and limitations: Patient and control CD8+ Simpson's diversity was not significantly different. Patients and controls were found to share 25 to 35 CD8+ CDR3 sequences.

The template for TCR beta VDJ and CDR3 sequence profiling was genomic DNA. TCRdb reanalysed the reads using MiXCR and keeps one entry per CDR3 protein. This sample has approximately 200,000 distinct CDR3 sequences, with around three fifths found just once. Sequencing used sorted CD4+, CD8+, or CD8+CD57+ T cells (not recorded which) from PBMCs. The clonotype originates from a human donor with severe aplastic anemia or a healthy control (not recorded which). The chain uses TRBV19 and TRBJ2-5; D gene uncertain. CDR3 sequence reads: CASSIPGLPQYF. Written as DNA, the CDR3 is TGTGCCAGTAGTATTCCAGGTCTACCCCAGTACTTC.